The 17 T cell receptor beta chains below come from one sample, sequenced in a study of T-cell reconstitution after alpha-beta-depleted transplantation in children. This sample's TCRbeta library carried unique molecular identifier barcodes. TCRdb fed the PCR reads into MiXCR, producing one record per CDR3 protein. The data contain roughly 200,000 distinct CDR3 sequences, around 7.7% of them singletons. The material was PBMCs, mostly from graft donor cells, obtained 360 days after TCRalphabeta/CD19-depleted stem cell transplant. All receptors come from a male patient aged 2 to 9 who had a stem cell transplant for acute myeloid leukemia, so the T cells may come from the graft donor.

This clonotype was counted many times. The chain combines TRBV4-2 with TRBJ2-1; a possible D gene is TRBD2 (5 bases). Trimming stripped 0 bases from V and 7 bases from J, with 10 bases between. CDR3 length: 14 residues. Germline values: CDR1 LGHNA, CDR2 YNFKEQ. The DNA of the CDR3 is TGTGCCAGCAGCCAAGAAAGGTGGGAGAATGAGCAGTTCTTC. Encoded protein: CASSQERWENEQFF.

This clonotype was counted a few times. The genes are TRBV6-5 and TRBJ2-1; D is undetermined. Germline values: CDR1 MNHEY, CDR2 SVGAGI. The CDR3 length is 11 residues. Deletions cut 5 bases from V and 9 bases from J, with 8 bases between. The CDR3 loop is CASSTPIEQFF. CDR3 bases: TGTGCCAGCAGTACCCCCATTGAGCAGTTCTTC.

This clonotype was picked up a small number of times. The chain combines TRBV28 with TRBJ2-2; 10 positions match TRBD1. The V segment lost 7 bases and the J segment 4 bases; nucleotides outside the gene matches: 6. CDR1 is MDHEN and CDR2 is SYDVKM in the germline V gene. CDR3 length: 15 residues. The CDR3 DNA follows: TGTGCCAGCACGGGACAGGGGACAACCACCGGGGAGCTGTTTTTT. Its protein product is CASTGQGTTTGELFF.

The table lists this clonotype with many counts. This chain connects TRBV20-1 to TRBJ1-5; no firm D call. The V gene's germline CDR1 is DFQATT and CDR2 SNEGSKA (reference sequence). The length of the CDR3 is 14 residues. Trimming cost V 0 bases and J 2 bases, with 8 bases left between them. Written as DNA, the CDR3 is TGCAGTGCTAGAGATGAGATAGGCAATCAGCCCCAGCATTTT. Translated: CSARDEIGNQPQHF.

This clonotype was seen a few times. The chain is built from TRBV12-3 or TRBV12-4 and TRBJ2-4, with 13 positions matching TRBD2. V lost 6 bases, J lost 0 bases, and 5 bases stayed unmatched. The CDR3 covers 17 residues. The CDR3 protein is CASRGLAGELAKNIQYF. The CDR3, as DNA: TGTGCCAGCAGAGGACTAGCGGGAGAGCTAGCCAAAAACATTCAGTACTTC.

This clonotype was observed many times. This chain connects TRBV20-1 to TRBJ1-2; perhaps TRBD1 as D (6 bases). Between the trimmed V and J ends, which lost 0 bases and 2 bases, there was a span of 13 bases. Per the germline V gene, CDR1 is DFQATT and CDR2 is SNEGSKA (reference sequence). The CDR3 sequence is 15 residues long. This CDR3 is CSAREVPGDNYGYTF. CDR3 sequence (DNA): TGCAGTGCTAGAGAGGTCCCAGGGGACAACTATGGCTACACCTTC.

This clonotype was observed at least ten times. This chain joins TRBV12-3 or TRBV12-4 and TRBJ2-2; unclear D gene. V gave up 4 bases and J gave up 5 bases, with 8 bases separating them. The CDR3 runs to 13 residues. This chain's CDR3 is CASSSTGTGELFF. CDR3 DNA: TGTGCCAGCAGTTCCACTGGGACCGGGGAGCTGTTTTTT.

There are a few counts of this clonotype. The chain combines TRBV10-3 with TRBJ2-5, with TRBD2 matching over 8 bases. Losses at the gene ends were 6 bases for V and 2 bases for J; bases not matched to a gene: 11. This CDR3 comprises 16 residues. CDR1 and CDR2 from the germline V gene are ENHRY and SYGVKD. In DNA, the CDR3 is TGTGCCATCAGAGGGGGGCCATTAGCGGGGCAAGAGACCCAGTACTTC. It is translated as CAIRGGPLAGQETQYF.

This chain joins TRBV5-1 and TRBJ2-7; possibly TRBD2 for D (5 bases). The V gene's germline CDR1 is SGHRS and CDR2 YFSETQ. V was shortened by 1 base and J by 4 bases, with 12 bases between the two germline ends. The CDR3 covers 14 residues. As DNA, the CDR3 is TGCGCCAGCAGCTTGAGGACGGGGAGTTACGAGCAGTACTTC. Residues: CASSLRTGSYEQYF. Filled out from reference TRBV5-1 and TRBJ2-7, the complete variable domain reads KAGVTQTPRYLIKTRGQQVTLSCSPISGHRSVSWYQQTPGQGLQFLFEYFSETQRNKGNFPGRFSGRQFSNSRSEMNVSTLELGDSALYLCASSLRTGSYEQYFGPGTRLTVT.

This clonotype was counted at least ten times. The chain recombines TRBV5-1 with TRBJ1-1; TRBD1 matches at 7 bases. J gave up 4 bases and V 3 bases, and 9 bases lay outside the gene matches. Germline V gives CDR1 SGHRS, CDR2 YFSETQ. There are 15 residues in the CDR3. The CDR3, as DNA: TGCGCCAGCAGCTCGAGACAGGGAGGGGTCACTGAAGCTTTCTTT. It codes for CASSSRQGGVTEAFF.

This clonotype occurred a few times. The chain employs TRBV18 and TRBJ2-5; D ambiguous. V lost 0 bases and J 5 bases, leaving 13 bases between the germline ends. There are 15 residues in the CDR3. The V gene's germline CDR1 is KGHSH and CDR2 LQKENI. The CDR3 sequence is CASSPPRTVLETQYF. DNA for the CDR3: TGTGCCAGCTCACCACCACGGACGGTCTTGGAGACCCAGTACTTC.

CDR3 sequence (DNA): TGTGCCAGCAGCTTAGATAGGACAGACCCCAACACCGGGGAGCTGTTTTTT. Translating gives CASSLDRTDPNTGELFF. The V gene is TRBV7-9, the J gene TRBJ2-2; possible D gene TRBD1, 6 bases. CDR3 length: 17 residues. Trimming cost V 1 base and J 2 bases, with 14 bases left between them. CDR1 SEHNR and CDR2 FQNEAQ come from the germline V gene (reference sequence).

This clonotype was picked up many times. The chain uses TRBV20-1 and TRBJ1-2, with D hard to call. CDR1 is DFQATT and CDR2 is SNEGSKA in the germline V gene (reference sequence). The CDR3 totals 15 residues. Between the trimmed V and J ends, which lost 3 bases and 6 bases, there was a span of 20 bases. CDR3 sequence reads: CSARPHTAAVDGYTF. The CDR3 DNA reads TGCAGTGCTAGGCCTCATACAGCAGCAGTGGATGGCTACACCTTC.

The gene calls are TRBV19 and TRBJ1-1, with a weak D call TRBD1 (5 bases). The germline gives CDR1 LNHDA, CDR2 SQIVND (reference sequence). The V and J ends lost 4 bases and 0 bases respectively, with 12 bases between them. The CDR3 length is 15 residues. As DNA, the CDR3 is TGTGCCAGTAGTACCCGGACATGGATGAACACTGAAGCTTTCTTT. This sequence encodes CASSTRTWMNTEAFF.

This clonotype was recorded a few times. The V call is TRBV20-1, the J call TRBJ2-3; 8 bases match TRBD2. Trimming at V came to 8 bases and at J to 0 bases, leaving 4 bases not matched to a gene. There are 13 residues in the CDR3. Germline CDR1 and CDR2: DFQATT and SNEGSKA (reference sequence). The chain's CDR3 is CSCGGFSTDTQYF. For the CDR3, the DNA is TGCAGTTGCGGGGGGTTTAGCACAGATACGCAGTATTTT.

The rearrangement uses TRBV12-3 or TRBV12-4 and TRBJ1-5; D not certain. This CDR3 spans 15 amino acids. V was clipped by 6 bases and J by 6 bases, with 18 bases between them. The CDR3 protein is CASSPGWGFSQPQHF. In DNA, the CDR3 is TGTGCCAGCAGCCCCGGCTGGGGATTTAGTCAGCCCCAGCATTTT.

The chain links TRBV20-1 to TRBJ2-5, with TRBD1 identical over 8 bases. Germline CDR1 DFQATT, CDR2 SNEGSKA (reference sequence). The CDR3 sequence is 14 residues long. V lost 1 base and J lost 0; bases outside the gene matches: 1. The CDR3 loop reads CSARGQGYQETQYF. In DNA form, the CDR3 reads TGCAGTGCTAGAGGACAGGGGTACCAAGAGACCCAGTACTTC.